This TCR beta chain came from a study of neurological immune-mediated disorders. This clonotype was observed many times. Indicated time point: longitudinal time-point 3. V lost 1 base and J 7 bases, leaving 7 bases between the germline ends. Per the germline V gene, CDR1 is SGHDN and CDR2 is FVKESK. This CDR3 has 13 amino acids. TCRdb passed the 5' RACE reads through MiXCR, listing each CDR3 protein once. The data hold tens of thousands of distinct CDR3 sequences, with roughly 12% observed a single time. This chain uses TRBV14 with TRBJ2-2; D is unresolved. The sample comprised PBMCs. The sequence derives from a man younger than 40 in good health. CDR3 nucleotides: TGTGCCAGCAGCCAAGTGAGAGACGGGGAGCTGTTTTTT. Translated: CASSQVRDGELFF.